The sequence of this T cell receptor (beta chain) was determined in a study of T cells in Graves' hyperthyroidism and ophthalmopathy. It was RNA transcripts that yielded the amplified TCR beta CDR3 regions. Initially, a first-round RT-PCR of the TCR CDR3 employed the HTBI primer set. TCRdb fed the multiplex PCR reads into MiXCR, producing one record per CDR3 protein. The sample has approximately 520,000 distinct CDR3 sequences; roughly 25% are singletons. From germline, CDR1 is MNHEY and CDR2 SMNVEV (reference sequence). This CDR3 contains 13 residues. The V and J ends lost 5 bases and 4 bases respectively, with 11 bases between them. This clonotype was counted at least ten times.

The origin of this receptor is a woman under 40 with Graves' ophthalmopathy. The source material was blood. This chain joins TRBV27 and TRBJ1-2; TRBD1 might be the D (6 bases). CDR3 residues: CASSPRQAYGYTF. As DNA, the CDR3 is TGTGCCAGCAGTCCGAGACAGGCCTATGGCTACACCTTC.